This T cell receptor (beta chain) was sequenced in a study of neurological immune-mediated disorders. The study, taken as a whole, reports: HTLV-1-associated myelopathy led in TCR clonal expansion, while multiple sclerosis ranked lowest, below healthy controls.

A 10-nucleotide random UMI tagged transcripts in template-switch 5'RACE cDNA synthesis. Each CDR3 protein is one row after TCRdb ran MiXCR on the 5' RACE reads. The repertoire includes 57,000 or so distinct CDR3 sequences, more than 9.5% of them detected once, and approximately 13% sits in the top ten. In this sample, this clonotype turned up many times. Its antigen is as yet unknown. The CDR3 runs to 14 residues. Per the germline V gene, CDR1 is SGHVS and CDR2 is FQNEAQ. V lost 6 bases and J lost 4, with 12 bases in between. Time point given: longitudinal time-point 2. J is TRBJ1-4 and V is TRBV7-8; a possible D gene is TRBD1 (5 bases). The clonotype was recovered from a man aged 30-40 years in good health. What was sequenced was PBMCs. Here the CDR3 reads CASSSGTRNEKLFF. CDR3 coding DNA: TGTGCCAGCAGTTCCGGGACTCGTAATGAAAAACTGTTTTTT.